This TCR beta chain was found in a study of shared clonotypes between healthy human individuals. The V end lost 0 bases, the J end lost 2 bases, and 8 bases lay between the germline ends. In germline, CDR1 is SGHRS, CDR2 YFSETQ. The CDR3 runs 15 residues. The data were produced by immunoSEQ multiplex PCR, yet TCRdb's version contains in-frame clones alone and is incomplete. The profile shows 200,000 to 250,000 clones, 65% of them singletons. Study results and limitations: Only blood was sampled; tissue repertoires likely differ. Larger estimated richness was generally recorded for naive subsets relative to memory subsets.

Ten or more counts support this clone. The antigen is undetermined. The gene calls are TRBV5-1 and TRBJ2-2, with D maybe TRBD2 (5 bases). The sequence derives from a young man in good health. The source material was memory CD4+ T cells sorted from blood. The subset here: CD45RA-negative fraction. CDR3 nucleotide sequence: TGCGCCAGCAGCTTGGGAGCGGCTAACACCGGGGAGCTGTTTTTT. The encoded protein is CASSLGAANTGELFF.